One and the same sample provided the 9 T cell receptor beta chains below, sequenced in a study of blood T cell repertoires in COVID-19. Data came from immunoSEQ multiplex PCR; TCRdb stores just in-frame clones and leaves some out. Of about 270,000 clones detected, around 89% appear once; the ten largest clones hold 2.5% to 3.5%. Sequencing input: PBMCs or T cells enriched from blood (not recorded which). These receptors were obtained from a woman aged 45 to 65 who had recovered from COVID-19.

The J gene is TRBJ2-5, the V gene TRBV5-1; D perhaps matches TRBD2 (7 bases). In germline, CDR1 is SGHRS, CDR2 YFSETQ. Trimming removed 4 bases at V and 5 bases at J, with 18 bases between. CDR3 length equals 15 residues. The CDR3, as DNA: TGCGCCAGCAGCCCTGGCGTCGGGGGGCGGGAGACCCAGTACTTC. Protein: CASSPGVGGRETQYF.

The rearrangement links TRBV6-6 to TRBJ1-1; 7 positions agree with TRBD1. With V trimmed by 6 bases and J by 5 bases, 9 bases remained unmatched. Germline CDR1 MNHNY, CDR2 SVGAGI (reference sequence). The CDR3 totals 14 residues. CDR3 in amino acids: CASRSQGLGTEAFF. For the CDR3, the DNA is TGTGCCAGCAGATCACAGGGGCTTGGGACTGAAGCTTTCTTT.

The chain uses TRBV19 and TRBJ1-1; D perhaps matches TRBD1 (5 bases). Germline V gives CDR1 LNHDA, CDR2 SQIVND (reference sequence). Between the trimmed V and J ends, which lost 3 bases and 5 bases, there was a span of 16 bases. The CDR3 consists of 15 residues. CDR3 in DNA: TGTGCCAGTAGTATTGGGGCAGGGTTGATTACTGAAGCTTTCTTT. It translates to CASSIGAGLITEAFF.

The chain carries TRBV28 and TRBJ1-2; D not resolved. V shed 4 bases and J shed 4 bases, with 16 bases lying between them. This CDR3 spans 15 amino acids. Germline CDR1 MDHEN, CDR2 SYDVKM. This CDR3 reads CASSSRGNFSYGYTF. The CDR3 DNA reads as TGTGCCAGCAGTTCCCGCGGAAATTTCTCCTATGGCTACACCTTC.

This chain uses TRBV11-2 with TRBJ1-6; D gene unclear. The germline CDR1 and CDR2 sequences are SGHAT and FQNNGV. Between the trimmed V and J ends, which lost 0 bases and 7 bases, there was a span of 7 bases. The CDR3 contains 14 residues. The DNA of the CDR3 is TGTGCCAGCAGCTTAGAGGCCAGGAATTCACCCCTCCACTTT. The encoded protein is CASSLEARNSPLHF. The entire variable domain, with the rest obtained from reference TRBV11-2 and TRBJ1-6, is as follows: EAGVAQSPRYKIIEKRQSVAFWCNPISGHATLYWYQQILGQGPKLLIQFQNNGVVDDSQLPKDRFSAERLKGVDSTLKIQPAKLEDSAVYLCASSLEARNSPLHFGNGTRLTVT.

The V gene is TRBV2, the J gene TRBJ1-6, with 8 bases lining up with TRBD1. The CDR3 is 15 residues long. Germline CDR1 SNHLY, CDR2 FYNNEI. V lost 4 bases and J lost 9; bases outside the gene matches: 8. CDR3: CASSGNRGTSSPLHF. The DNA for the CDR3 is TGTGCCAGCAGTGGGAACAGGGGGACCAGTTCACCCCTCCACTTT. The full variable domain, its missing parts supplied by reference TRBV2 and TRBJ1-6, is EPEVTQTPSHQVTQMGQEVILRCVPISNHLYFYWYRQILGQKVEFLVSFYNNEISEKSEIFDDQFSVERPDGSNFTLKIRSTKLEDSAMYFCASSGNRGTSSPLHFGNGTRLTVT.

The chain uses TRBV5-1 and TRBJ2-3, with 9 bases aligning to TRBD2. With V trimmed by 4 bases and J by 8 bases, 14 bases remained unmatched. The CDR3 is made up of 16 amino acids. The V gene's germline CDR1 is SGHRS and CDR2 YFSETQ. CDR3 in amino acids: CASSIGLASSQITQYF. CDR3 sequence (DNA): TGCGCCAGCAGCATAGGACTAGCGAGCTCACAGATTACGCAGTATTTT.

V and J are TRBV10-3 and TRBJ2-1, with 13 bases aligning to TRBD2. The trim removed 8 bases at V and 8 bases at J, leaving 6 bases unmatched. Germline lookup yields CDR1 ENHRY and CDR2 SYGVKD. The CDR3 length is 14 residues. CDR3 DNA sequence: TGTGCCATCGGGACTAGCGGGATTCAGGATGAGCAGTTCTTC. It specifies CAIGTSGIQDEQFF.

This rearrangement joins TRBV5-1 to TRBJ1-2; 10 positions agree with TRBD1. This CDR3 is 16 amino acids long. Germline V gene sequence: CDR1 SGHRS, CDR2 YFSETQ. V shed 4 bases, J shed 6 bases, and the junction held 12 bases outside the gene matches. CDR3 nucleotide sequence: TGCGCCAGCAGCACGGGACAGGGGAACAGGGGGAATGGCTACACCTTC. This encodes CASSTGQGNRGNGYTF.